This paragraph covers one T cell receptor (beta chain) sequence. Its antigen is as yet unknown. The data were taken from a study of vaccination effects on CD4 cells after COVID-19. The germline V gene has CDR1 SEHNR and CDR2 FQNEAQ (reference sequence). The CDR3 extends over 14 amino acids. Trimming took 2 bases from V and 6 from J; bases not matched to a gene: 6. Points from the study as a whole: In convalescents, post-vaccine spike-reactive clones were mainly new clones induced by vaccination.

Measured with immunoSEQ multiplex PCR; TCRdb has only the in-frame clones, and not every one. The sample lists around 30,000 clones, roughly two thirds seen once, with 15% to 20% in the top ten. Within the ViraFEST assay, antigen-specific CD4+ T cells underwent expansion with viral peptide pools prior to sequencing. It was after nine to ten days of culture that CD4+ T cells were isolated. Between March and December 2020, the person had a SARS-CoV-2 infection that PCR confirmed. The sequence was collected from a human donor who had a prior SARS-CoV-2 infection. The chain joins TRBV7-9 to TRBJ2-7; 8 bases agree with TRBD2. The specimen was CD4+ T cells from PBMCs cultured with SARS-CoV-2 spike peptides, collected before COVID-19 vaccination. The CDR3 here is CASSLLRGVSEQYF. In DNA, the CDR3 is TGTGCCAGCAGCTTACTGCGGGGGGTCAGCGAGCAGTACTTC.